Sequencing of this T cell receptor beta chain was carried out in a study of T-cell reconstitution after alpha-beta-depleted transplantation in children. Study-level points and caveats: Surviving recipient T cells and thymic progenitors underlay high day-60 TCRbeta diversity in some patients. Several hundred expanded graft clones reportedly gave rise to the alpha-beta T cells present about two months after transplant. T-cell numbers and diversity, one year after transplant, stemmed largely from T cells that were newly produced.

Library preparation (for TCRbeta) was performed with unique molecular identifiers. TCRdb recomputed calls from the PCR reads with MiXCR, one row per CDR3 protein. The sample shows around 580,000 distinct CDR3 sequences, under 25% of them seen only once. As for this clonotype: As yet, its antigen is unknown.

V lost 7 bases to trimming and J lost 4 bases, with 16 bases between them. The CDR3 spans 13 residues. Germline CDR1 is DFQATT and CDR2 is SNEGSKA (reference sequence). This material consisted of PBMCs, mostly from graft donor cells, taken 360 days after TCRalphabeta/CD19-depleted stem cell transplant. The source is a boy younger than two who had a stem cell transplant for acute myeloid leukemia, so the T cells may come from the graft donor. The genes are TRBV20-1 and TRBJ1-1, with D possibly TRBD1 on 5 matching bases. CDR3 nucleotide sequence: TGCAGTGTCCCCAGGGCGCGTTTCACTGAAGCTTTCTTT. This gives the protein CSVPRARFTEAFF.